This T cell receptor beta chain is from a study of blood T cell repertoires in COVID-19. Deletions cut 1 base from V and 0 bases from J, with 9 bases between. CDR1 is MNHNS and CDR2 is SASEGT in the germline V gene. The CDR3 covers 15 residues. Libraries were prepared by immunoSEQ multiplex PCR; TCRdb keeps only in-frame clonotypes and omits some of them. The repertoire holds fewer than 80,000 clones, 86% seen once, with approximately 1.9% in the top ten. The genes are TRBV6-1 and TRBJ1-1; a possible D gene is TRBD1 (6 bases). The material sequenced was peripheral blood. The TCR originated in a man aged 25-45 years with acute or convalescent COVID-19. CDR3 in DNA: TGTGCCAGCAGTGAAGGAGCAGGGGTGAACACTGAAGCTTTCTTT. It is translated as CASSEGAGVNTEAFF.